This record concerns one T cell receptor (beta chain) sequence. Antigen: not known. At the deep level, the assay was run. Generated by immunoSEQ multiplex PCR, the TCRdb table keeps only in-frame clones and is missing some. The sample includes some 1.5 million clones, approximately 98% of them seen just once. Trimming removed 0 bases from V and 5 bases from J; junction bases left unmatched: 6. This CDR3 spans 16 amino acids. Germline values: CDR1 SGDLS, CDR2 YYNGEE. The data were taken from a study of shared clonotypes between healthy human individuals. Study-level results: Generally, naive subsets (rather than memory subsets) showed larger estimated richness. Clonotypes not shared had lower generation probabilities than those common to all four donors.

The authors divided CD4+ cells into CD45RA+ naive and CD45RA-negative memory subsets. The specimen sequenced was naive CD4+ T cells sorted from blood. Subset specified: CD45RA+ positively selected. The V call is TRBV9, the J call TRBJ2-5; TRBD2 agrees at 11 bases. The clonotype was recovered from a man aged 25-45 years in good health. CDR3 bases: TGTGCCAGCAGCGTAGTGGAGACTAGCGGGGTGGAGACCCAGTACTTC. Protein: CASSVVETSGVETQYF.